This record looks at one T cell receptor beta chain sequence and its context. Its antigen is as yet unknown. The data are from a study of blood T cells in healthy people across ages. The study, taken as a whole, reports: Age advanced and TCR beta diversity per million T cells fell, roughly linearly.

It was with a sample-barcoded 5' primer and a J-beta primer mix that a second PCR of roughly 7 to 11 cycles was run. TCRdb passed the 5' RACE reads through MiXCR, listing each CDR3 protein once. The table records 600,000 to 1,000,000 distinct CDR3 sequences, 20% to 25% of them present only once. CDR1 and CDR2 from the germline V gene are SNHLY and FYNNEI. V lost 1 base and J 5 bases, leaving 11 bases between the germline ends. CDR3 length: 14 residues. This sample was also put to use in a study of T cells of mothers and their children.

The V call is TRBV2, the J call TRBJ2-5; either TRBD1 or TRBD2 may supply D (5 bases each). The sequenced material came from blood. This receptor was taken from a boy aged 10-17 years in good health. Written as DNA, the CDR3 is TGTGCCAGCAGTGAAGGAGGGGTAGACGAGACCCAGTACTTC. As protein: CASSEGGVDETQYF. The full variable domain, its missing parts supplied by reference TRBV2 and TRBJ2-5, is EPEVTQTPSHQVTQMGQEVILRCVPISNHLYFYWYRQILGQKVEFLVSFYNNEISEKSEIFDDQFSVERPDGSNFTLKIRSTKLEDSAMYFCASSEGGVDETQYFGPGTRLLVL.